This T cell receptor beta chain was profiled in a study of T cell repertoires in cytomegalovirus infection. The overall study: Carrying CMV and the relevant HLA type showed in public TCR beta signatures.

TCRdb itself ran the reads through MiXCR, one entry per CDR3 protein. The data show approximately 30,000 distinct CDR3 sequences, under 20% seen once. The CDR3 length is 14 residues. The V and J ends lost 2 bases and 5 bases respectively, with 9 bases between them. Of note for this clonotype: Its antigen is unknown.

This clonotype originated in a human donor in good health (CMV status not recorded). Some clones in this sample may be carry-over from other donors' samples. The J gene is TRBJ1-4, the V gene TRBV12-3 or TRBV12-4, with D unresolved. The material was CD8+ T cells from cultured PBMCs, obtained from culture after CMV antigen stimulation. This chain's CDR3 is CASSLRPTNEKLFF. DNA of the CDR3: TGTGCCAGCAGTTTACGGCCTACGAATGAAAAACTGTTTTTT.